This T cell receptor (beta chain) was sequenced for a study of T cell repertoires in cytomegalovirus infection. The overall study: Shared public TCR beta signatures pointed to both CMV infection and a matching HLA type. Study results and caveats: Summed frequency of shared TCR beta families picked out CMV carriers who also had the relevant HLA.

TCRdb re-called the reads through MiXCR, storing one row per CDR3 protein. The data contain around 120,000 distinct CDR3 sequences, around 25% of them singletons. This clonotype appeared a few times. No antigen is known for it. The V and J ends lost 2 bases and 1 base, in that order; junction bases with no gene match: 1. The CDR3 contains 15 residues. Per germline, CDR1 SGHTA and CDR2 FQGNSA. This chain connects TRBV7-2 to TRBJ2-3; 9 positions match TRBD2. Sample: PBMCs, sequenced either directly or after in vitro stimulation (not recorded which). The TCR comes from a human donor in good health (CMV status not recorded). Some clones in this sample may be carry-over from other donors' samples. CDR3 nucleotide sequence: TGTGCCAGCAGCTTACAGCGGGGGGGCACAGATACGCAGTATTTT. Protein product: CASSLQRGGTDTQYF.